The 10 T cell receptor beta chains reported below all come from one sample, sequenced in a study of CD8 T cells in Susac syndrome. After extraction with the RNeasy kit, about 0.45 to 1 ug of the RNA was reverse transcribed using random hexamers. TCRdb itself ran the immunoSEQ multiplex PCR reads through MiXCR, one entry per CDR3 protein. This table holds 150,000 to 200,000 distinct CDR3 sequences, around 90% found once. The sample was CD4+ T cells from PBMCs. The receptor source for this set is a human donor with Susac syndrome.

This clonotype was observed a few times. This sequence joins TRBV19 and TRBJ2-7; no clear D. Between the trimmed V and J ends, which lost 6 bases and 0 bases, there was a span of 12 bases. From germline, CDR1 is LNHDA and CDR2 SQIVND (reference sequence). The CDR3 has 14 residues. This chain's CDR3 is CASSPSLSSYEQYF. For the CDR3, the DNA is TGTGCCAGTAGCCCAAGCCTGAGCTCCTACGAGCAGTACTTC.

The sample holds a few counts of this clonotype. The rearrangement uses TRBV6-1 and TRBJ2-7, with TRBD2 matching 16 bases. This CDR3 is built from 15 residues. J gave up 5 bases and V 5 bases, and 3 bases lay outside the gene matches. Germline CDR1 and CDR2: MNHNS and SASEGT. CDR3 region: CASSTGTSGRDEQYF. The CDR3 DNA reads TGTGCCAGCAGTACCGGGACTAGCGGGAGGGACGAGCAGTACTTC.

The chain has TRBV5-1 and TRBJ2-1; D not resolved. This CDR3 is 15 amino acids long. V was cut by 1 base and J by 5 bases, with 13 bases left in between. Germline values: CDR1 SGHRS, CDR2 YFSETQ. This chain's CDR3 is CASSLFPWGNNEQFF. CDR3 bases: TGCGCCAGCAGCTTGTTTCCTTGGGGAAACAATGAGCAGTTCTTC.

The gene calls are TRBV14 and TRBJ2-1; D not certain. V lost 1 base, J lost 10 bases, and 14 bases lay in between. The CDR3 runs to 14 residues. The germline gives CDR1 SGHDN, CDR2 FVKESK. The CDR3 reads CASSQGIGSPEQFF. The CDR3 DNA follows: TGTGCCAGCAGCCAAGGAATCGGTAGCCCGGAGCAGTTCTTC.

CDR3 in DNA: TGTGCCAGCAGCCGCACGGGAGCGACTAGCGGGAGGGCCTACGAGCAGTACTTC. Residues: CASSRTGATSGRAYEQYF. The genes are TRBV7-9 and TRBJ2-7; TRBD2 matches 14 bases. The CDR3 length is 18 residues. Germline-derived CDR1 and CDR2 are SEHNR and FQNEAQ (reference sequence). The J segment lost 2 bases and the V segment lost 5 bases, leaving 11 bases of the junction unmatched.

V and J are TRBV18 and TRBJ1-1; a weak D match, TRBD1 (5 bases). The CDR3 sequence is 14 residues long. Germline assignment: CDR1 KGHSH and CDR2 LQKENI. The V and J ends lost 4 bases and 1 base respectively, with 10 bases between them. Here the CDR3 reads CASSLGHPNTEAFF. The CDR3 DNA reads TGTGCCAGCTCACTCGGACACCCGAACACTGAAGCTTTCTTT.

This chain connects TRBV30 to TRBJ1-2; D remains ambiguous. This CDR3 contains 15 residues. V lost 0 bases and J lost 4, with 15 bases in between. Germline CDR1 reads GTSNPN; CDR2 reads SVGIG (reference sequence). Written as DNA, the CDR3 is TGTGCCTGGAGTGTCCAGAATCCGGACCGCTATGGCTACACCTTC. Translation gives CAWSVQNPDRYGYTF. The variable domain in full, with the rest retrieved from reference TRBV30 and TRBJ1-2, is SQTIHQWPATLVQPVGSPLSLECTVEGTSNPNLYWYRQAAGRGLQLLFYSVGIGQISSEVPQNLSASRPQDRQFILSSKKLLLSDSGFYLCAWSVQNPDRYGYTFGSGTRLTVV.

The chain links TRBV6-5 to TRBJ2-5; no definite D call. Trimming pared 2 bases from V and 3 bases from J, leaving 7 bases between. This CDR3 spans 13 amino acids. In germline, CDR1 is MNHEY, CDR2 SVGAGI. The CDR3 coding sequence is TGTGCCAGCAGTTACGAACTTAAAGAGACCCAGTACTTC. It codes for CASSYELKETQYF.

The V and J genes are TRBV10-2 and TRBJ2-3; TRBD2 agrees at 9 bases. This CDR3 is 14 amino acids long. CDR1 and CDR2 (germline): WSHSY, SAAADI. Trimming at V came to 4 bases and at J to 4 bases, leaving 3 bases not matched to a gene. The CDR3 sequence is CASSVGGRADTQYF. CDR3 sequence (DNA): TGCGCCAGCAGTGTCGGCGGGAGGGCAGATACGCAGTATTTT.

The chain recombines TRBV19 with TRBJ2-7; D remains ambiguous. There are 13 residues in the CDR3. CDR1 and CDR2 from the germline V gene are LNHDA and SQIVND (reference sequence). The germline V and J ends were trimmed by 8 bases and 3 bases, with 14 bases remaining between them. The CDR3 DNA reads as TGTGCCAGTGGAACGCACGAGAACTACGAGCAGTACTTC. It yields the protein CASGTHENYEQYF.